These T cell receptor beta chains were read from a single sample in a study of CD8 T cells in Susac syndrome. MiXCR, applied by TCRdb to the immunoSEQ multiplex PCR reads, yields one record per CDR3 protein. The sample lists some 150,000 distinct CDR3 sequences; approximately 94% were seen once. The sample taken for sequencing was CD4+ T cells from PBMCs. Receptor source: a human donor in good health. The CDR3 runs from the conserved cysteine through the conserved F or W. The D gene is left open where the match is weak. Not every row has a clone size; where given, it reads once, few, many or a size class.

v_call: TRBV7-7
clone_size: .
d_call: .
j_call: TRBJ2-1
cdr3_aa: CASSLQGDGEQFF
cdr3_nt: TGTGCTAGCAGCTTACAAGGGGATGGAGAGCAGTTCTTC

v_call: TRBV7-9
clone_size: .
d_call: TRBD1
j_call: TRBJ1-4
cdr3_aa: CASSLDGQGLFF
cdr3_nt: TGTGCCAGCAGCTTAGATGGACAGGGACTGTTTTTT

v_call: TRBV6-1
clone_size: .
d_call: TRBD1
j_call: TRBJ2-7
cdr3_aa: CASKVDRAVSYEQYF
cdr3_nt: TGTGCCAGCAAGGTGGACAGGGCCGTTTCCTACGAGCAGTACTTC

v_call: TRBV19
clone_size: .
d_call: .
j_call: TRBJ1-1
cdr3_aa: CATYSKGGWNTEAFF
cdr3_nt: TGTGCCACCTACTCCAAAGGGGGTTGGAACACTGAAGCTTTCTTT

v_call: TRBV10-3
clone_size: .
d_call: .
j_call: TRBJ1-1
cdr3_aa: CAISRVGTEAFF
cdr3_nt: TGTGCCATTTCCAGGGTGGGCACTGAAGCTTTCTTT

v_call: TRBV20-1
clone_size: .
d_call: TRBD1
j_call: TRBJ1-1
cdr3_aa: CSASRGTGTEAFF
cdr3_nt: TGCAGTGCTAGCAGGGGGACGGGCACTGAAGCTTTCTTT

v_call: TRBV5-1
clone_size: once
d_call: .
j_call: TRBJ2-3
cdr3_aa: CASSLAPNSPGTDTQYF
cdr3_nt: TGCGCCAGCAGCTTGGCCCCGAATTCACCAGGCACAGATACGCAGTATTTT

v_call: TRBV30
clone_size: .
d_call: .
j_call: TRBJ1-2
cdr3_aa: CAWSVRGNGYTF
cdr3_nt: TGTGCCTGGAGTGTAAGGGGCAATGGCTACACCTTC

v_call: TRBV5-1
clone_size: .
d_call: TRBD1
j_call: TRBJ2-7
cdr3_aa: CASSSAGQGSSYEQYF
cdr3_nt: TGCGCCAGCAGCTCTGCGGGACAGGGGAGCTCCTACGAGCAGTACTTC

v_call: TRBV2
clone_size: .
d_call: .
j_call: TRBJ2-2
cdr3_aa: CASLGGAFRSTGELFF
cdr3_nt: TGTGCCAGCCTGGGGGGAGCGTTTCGGAGCACCGGGGAGCTGTTTTTT

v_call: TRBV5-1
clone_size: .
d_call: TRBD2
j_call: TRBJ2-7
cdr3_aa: CASSQSGSSYEQYF
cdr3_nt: TGCGCCAGCAGCCAAAGCGGGAGCTCCTACGAGCAGTACTTC